These T cell receptor beta chains were read from a single sample in a study of cytomegalovirus exposure and HLA in healthy donors. Assay used: immunoSEQ multiplex PCR; TCRdb lists only in-frame clones, some missing. Found here are more than 130,000 clones, around 77% of them singletons; the top ten hold under 2.5%. The sequenced sample was PBMCs. Receptors originate from a man aged 25 to 45 in good health and CMV-seronegative. The CDR3 runs from the conserved cysteine through the conserved F or W. A D gene is named only where the DNA matches it firmly. Not every row has a clone size; where given, it reads once, few, many or a size class.

CDR3nt: TGTGCCAGCAGGGGTGGACTAGTAAATGAGCAGTTCTTC
CDR3aa: CASRGGLVNEQFF
d_gene: TRBD2
abundance: -
v_gene: TRBV2
len: 13
j_gene: TRBJ2-1

CDR3nt: TGTGCCTCCCCAGGCATGGGCAAGCTTGGCTACACCTTC
CDR3aa: CASPGMGKLGYTF
d_gene: -
abundance: few
v_gene: TRBV30
len: 13
j_gene: TRBJ1-2

CDR3nt: TGTGCCAGCAGCGTTTCGGGGGTCAATGAGCAGTTCTTC
CDR3aa: CASSVSGVNEQFF
d_gene: -
abundance: -
v_gene: TRBV9
len: 13
j_gene: TRBJ2-1

CDR3nt: TGTGCCAGCAGTTTATATCGGGGGAGTCAGCCCCAGCATTTT
CDR3aa: CASSLYRGSQPQHF
d_gene: -
abundance: once
v_gene: TRBV28
len: 14
j_gene: TRBJ1-5

CDR3nt: TGTGCCAGCAGCGTAACGGACAGGGATATCTACGAGCAGTACTTC
CDR3aa: CASSVTDRDIYEQYF
d_gene: TRBD1
abundance: -
v_gene: TRBV9
len: 15
j_gene: TRBJ2-7

CDR3nt: TGTGCCAGCAGTGACTCTCCGAGATATGAGCAGTTCTTC
CDR3aa: CASSDSPRYEQFF
d_gene: -
abundance: -
v_gene: TRBV2
len: 13
j_gene: TRBJ2-1

CDR3nt: TGCGCCAGCCGAGCAATTAGACAGGGACAGGGAGGCTACACCTTC
CDR3aa: CASRAIRQGQGGYTF
d_gene: TRBD1
abundance: -
v_gene: TRBV4-1
len: 15
j_gene: TRBJ1-2

CDR3nt: TGTGCCAGCAGGTCCGGAGGGGGGGGCAATCAGCCCCAGCATTTT
CDR3aa: CASRSGGGGNQPQHF
d_gene: -
abundance: -
v_gene: TRBV28
len: 15
j_gene: TRBJ1-5

CDR3nt: TGTGCCAGCAGCTTAGGGCGGGTTCTCGAGCAGTACTTC
CDR3aa: CASSLGRVLEQYF
d_gene: -
abundance: few
v_gene: TRBV7-2
len: 13
j_gene: TRBJ2-7

CDR3nt: TGCGCCAGCAGTGCAGGGGCTAAGAATGAAAAACTGTTTTTT
CDR3aa: CASSAGAKNEKLFF
d_gene: -
abundance: -
v_gene: TRBV10-1
len: 14
j_gene: TRBJ1-4

CDR3nt: TGTGCCAGCGGCGGGGCTAATGAAAAACTGTTTTTT
CDR3aa: CASGGANEKLFF
d_gene: -
abundance: -
v_gene: TRBV2
len: 12
j_gene: TRBJ1-4

CDR3nt: TGCGCCAGCAGCTTGGCCTTAGCGGGGGGGCCGGGAGATACGCAGTATTTT
CDR3aa: CASSLALAGGPGDTQYF
d_gene: TRBD2
abundance: -
v_gene: TRBV5-1
len: 17
j_gene: TRBJ2-3

CDR3nt: TGTGCCAGCAGCTCGCCATTACTAGCGGAGAGCACAGATACGCAGTATTTT
CDR3aa: CASSSPLLAESTDTQYF
d_gene: TRBD2
abundance: -
v_gene: TRBV5-6
len: 17
j_gene: TRBJ2-3

CDR3nt: TGTGCCAGCACCATTAGGAGGGCGTACCAAGAGACCCAGTACTTC
CDR3aa: CASTIRRAYQETQYF
d_gene: -
abundance: -
v_gene: TRBV2
len: 15
j_gene: TRBJ2-5

CDR3nt: TGTGCCTGGCGGGATTCTGGAAACACCATATATTTT
CDR3aa: CAWRDSGNTIYF
d_gene: -
abundance: -
v_gene: TRBV30
len: 12
j_gene: TRBJ1-3

CDR3nt: TGTGCCAGCAGCTCCGTCGGACTGAACTACGAGCAGTACTTC
CDR3aa: CASSSVGLNYEQYF
d_gene: -
abundance: -
v_gene: TRBV7-9
len: 14
j_gene: TRBJ2-7

CDR3nt: TGTGCCAGCAGTGGGTTCCGGGTTGGGCAGCCCCAGCATTTT
CDR3aa: CASSGFRVGQPQHF
d_gene: -
abundance: -
v_gene: TRBV6-1
len: 14
j_gene: TRBJ1-5

CDR3nt: TGTGCCAGCAGCTTACAGGGGAATCAGCCCCAGCATTTT
CDR3aa: CASSLQGNQPQHF
d_gene: -
abundance: -
v_gene: TRBV7-9
len: 13
j_gene: TRBJ1-5

CDR3nt: TGTGCCAGCAGGCGCCCGGTAGCGACCCAGTACTTC
CDR3aa: CASRRPVATQYF
d_gene: -
abundance: -
v_gene: TRBV2
len: 12
j_gene: TRBJ2-5

CDR3nt: TGTGCCACCAGCAAAGGACAGGGTTATTCACCCCTCCACTTT
CDR3aa: CATSKGQGYSPLHF
d_gene: TRBD1
abundance: -
v_gene: TRBV15
len: 14
j_gene: TRBJ1-6

CDR3nt: TGTGCCAGCAGTCCGTGGGAGGGCCGGAACGAGCAGTACTTC
CDR3aa: CASSPWEGRNEQYF
d_gene: TRBD2
abundance: once
v_gene: TRBV27
len: 14
j_gene: TRBJ2-7

CDR3nt: TGTGCCAGCAGCTCTCAGGGGAACTATGGCTACACCTTC
CDR3aa: CASSSQGNYGYTF
d_gene: -
abundance: once
v_gene: TRBV28
len: 13
j_gene: TRBJ1-2

CDR3nt: TGTGCCAGCAGCTTAGCAGGCCGGACTAAGGATAGGGGCTACACCTTC
CDR3aa: CASSLAGRTKDRGYTF
d_gene: -
abundance: few
v_gene: TRBV7-8
len: 16
j_gene: TRBJ1-2

CDR3nt: TGTGCCAGCAGTTCTTTCACAAATACGCAGTATTTT
CDR3aa: CASSSFTNTQYF
d_gene: -
abundance: -
v_gene: TRBV27
len: 12
j_gene: TRBJ2-3

CDR3nt: TGTGCCAGCAGCTGGGGACAGCAAAAGAACACTGAAGCTTTCTTT
CDR3aa: CASSWGQQKNTEAFF
d_gene: TRBD1
abundance: -
v_gene: TRBV6-1
len: 15
j_gene: TRBJ1-1

CDR3nt: TGTGCCAGCAGCTTAGCGCGGAACCTGAACACTGAAGCTTTCTTT
CDR3aa: CASSLARNLNTEAFF
d_gene: -
abundance: -
v_gene: TRBV7-9
len: 15
j_gene: TRBJ1-1

CDR3nt: TGTGCCAGCACCATTACAGATACGCAGTATTTT
CDR3aa: CASTITDTQYF
d_gene: -
abundance: -
v_gene: TRBV7-9
len: 11
j_gene: TRBJ2-3

CDR3nt: TGTGCCAGCAGTCACATAACAGACCCCGACGAGCAGTACTTC
CDR3aa: CASSHITDPDEQYF
d_gene: -
abundance: once
v_gene: TRBV6-5
len: 14
j_gene: TRBJ2-7

CDR3nt: TGTGCCAGCAGGGACCCCGGACAGGACGGCTACGAGCAGTACTTC
CDR3aa: CASRDPGQDGYEQYF
d_gene: TRBD1
abundance: -
v_gene: TRBV28
len: 15
j_gene: TRBJ2-7

CDR3nt: TGTGCCAGCAGTTTGAGGGAAAGCTATGGCTACACCTTC
CDR3aa: CASSLRESYGYTF
d_gene: -
abundance: -
v_gene: TRBV28
len: 13
j_gene: TRBJ1-2

CDR3nt: TGCGCCAGCAGCCAAGATCAAGGGGGCGTCTCCTATGGCTACACCTTC
CDR3aa: CASSQDQGGVSYGYTF
d_gene: TRBD1
abundance: once
v_gene: TRBV4-1
len: 16
j_gene: TRBJ1-2

CDR3nt: TGTGCCAGCACCTATAGGGGCTACGAGCAGTACTTC
CDR3aa: CASTYRGYEQYF
d_gene: -
abundance: -
v_gene: TRBV6-1
len: 12
j_gene: TRBJ2-7

CDR3nt: TGCACCAGCAGCCAAGATCGCGGCTCCTATAGCAATCAGCCCCAGCATTTT
CDR3aa: CTSSQDRGSYSNQPQHF
d_gene: -
abundance: -
v_gene: TRBV1
len: 17
j_gene: TRBJ1-5

CDR3nt: TGCGCCAGCAGCCAGCGACGTAGCGGATACGAGCAGTACTTC
CDR3aa: CASSQRRSGYEQYF
d_gene: -
abundance: -
v_gene: TRBV4-1
len: 14
j_gene: TRBJ2-7

CDR3nt: TGTGCCAGCAGTCCCTTAGACAGGGATTCCTACGAGCAGTACTTC
CDR3aa: CASSPLDRDSYEQYF
d_gene: TRBD1
abundance: -
v_gene: TRBV28
len: 15
j_gene: TRBJ2-7

CDR3nt: TGTGCCAGCAGTTACTCGACCGGGGGGGGGAGCTATGGCTACACCTTC
CDR3aa: CASSYSTGGGSYGYTF
d_gene: -
abundance: once
v_gene: TRBV6-5
len: 16
j_gene: TRBJ1-2

CDR3nt: TGTGCCAGCAGCTTCCCGACTAGCGGGAAAACCGGGGAGCTGTTTTTT
CDR3aa: CASSFPTSGKTGELFF
d_gene: TRBD2
abundance: -
v_gene: TRBV5-4
len: 16
j_gene: TRBJ2-2

CDR3nt: TGCGCCAGCAGCTCGGGGACAGGGGAGAAGACCCAGTACTTC
CDR3aa: CASSSGTGEKTQYF
d_gene: TRBD1
abundance: -
v_gene: TRBV5-1
len: 14
j_gene: TRBJ2-5

CDR3nt: TGTGCCAGCAGTCTGATAGCGGGAGGCCTTTGGGGGAATGAGCAGTTCTTC
CDR3aa: CASSLIAGGLWGNEQFF
d_gene: TRBD2
abundance: -
v_gene: TRBV28
len: 17
j_gene: TRBJ2-1

CDR3nt: TGTGCCAGCAGCCCCGATTCGGGACAGGGGAAGGGGGTAGGCACTGAAGCTTTCTTT
CDR3aa: CASSPDSGQGKGVGTEAFF
d_gene: -
abundance: once
v_gene: TRBV21-1
len: 19
j_gene: TRBJ1-1

CDR3nt: TGTGCCAGCAGTTCACAGGGGTGGGCTGAAAAACTGTTTTTT
CDR3aa: CASSSQGWAEKLFF
d_gene: TRBD1
abundance: -
v_gene: TRBV28
len: 14
j_gene: TRBJ1-4

CDR3nt: TGTGCCAGCAGCCCGGACCGACAGGGTGGGAATCAGCCCCAGCATTTT
CDR3aa: CASSPDRQGGNQPQHF
d_gene: TRBD1
abundance: -
v_gene: TRBV7-8
len: 16
j_gene: TRBJ1-5

CDR3nt: TGTGCCAGTAGTACCGGACAGGGGAATTGGTATGGCTACACCTTC
CDR3aa: CASSTGQGNWYGYTF
d_gene: TRBD1
abundance: -
v_gene: TRBV19
len: 15
j_gene: TRBJ1-2

CDR3nt: TGTGCCAGCAGTGATCGGGGGGCTCAATGGATTAAATATGGCTACACCTTC
CDR3aa: CASSDRGAQWIKYGYTF
d_gene: -
abundance: -
v_gene: TRBV28
len: 17
j_gene: TRBJ1-2

CDR3nt: TGTGCCAGCAGTGAACATCTTGGAGACAGACAAAGACAAGAGACCCAGTACTTC
CDR3aa: CASSEHLGDRQRQETQYF
d_gene: -
abundance: -
v_gene: TRBV6-1
len: 18
j_gene: TRBJ2-5

CDR3nt: TGTGCCAGCAGTTTCCCGGGACAGGGGGCCGGGTTTAGTCGTTCACCCCTCCACTTT
CDR3aa: CASSFPGQGAGFSRSPLHF
d_gene: TRBD1
abundance: -
v_gene: TRBV28
len: 19
j_gene: TRBJ1-6